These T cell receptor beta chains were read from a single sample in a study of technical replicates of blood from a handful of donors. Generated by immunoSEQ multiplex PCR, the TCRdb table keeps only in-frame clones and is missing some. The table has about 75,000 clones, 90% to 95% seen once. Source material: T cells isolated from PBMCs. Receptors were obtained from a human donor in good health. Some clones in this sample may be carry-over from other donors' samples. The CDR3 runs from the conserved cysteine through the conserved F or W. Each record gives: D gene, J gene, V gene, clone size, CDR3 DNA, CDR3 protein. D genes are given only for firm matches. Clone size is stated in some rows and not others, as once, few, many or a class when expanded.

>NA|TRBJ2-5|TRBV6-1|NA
TGTGCCAGCAGCCCCATAGTAGGACAGCAAGAGACCCAGTACTTC
CASSPIVGQQETQYF
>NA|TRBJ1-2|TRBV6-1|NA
TGTGCCAGCAGTGATCAGGACAGATGGACCTATGGCTACACCTTC
CASSDQDRWTYGYTF
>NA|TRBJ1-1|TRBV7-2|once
TGTGCCAGCAGCTCAGGACAGTACACTGAAGCTTTCTTT
CASSSGQYTEAFF
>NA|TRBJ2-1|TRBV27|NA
TGTGCCAGCAGTCCCATGAGCACCTACAATGAGCAGTTCTTC
CASSPMSTYNEQFF
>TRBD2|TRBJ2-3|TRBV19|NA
TGTGCCCTAGGACCCGGGGGGGCAGTCCCAGATACGCAGTATTTT
CALGPGGAVPDTQYF
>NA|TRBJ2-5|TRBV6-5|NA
TGTGCCAGCAGTTACTGGGACTCACCACAAGAGACCCAGTACTTC
CASSYWDSPQETQYF
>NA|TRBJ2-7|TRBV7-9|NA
TGTGCCAGCGGGGGCAGCGAATCCTACGAGCAGTACTTC
CASGGSESYEQYF
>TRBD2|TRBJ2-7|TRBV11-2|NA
TGTGCCAGCAGACCGCCGGGACTAGCGGCCTACGAGCAGTACTTC
CASRPPGLAAYEQYF
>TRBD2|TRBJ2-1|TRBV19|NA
TGTGCCAGTAGTATCCTCGCCGGGGGGGCTGGTAATGAGCAGTTCTTC
CASSILAGGAGNEQFF
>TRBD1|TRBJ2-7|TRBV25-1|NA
TGTGCCAGCAGCAAATACAGGGGGGTCACCTACGAGCAGTACTTC
CASSKYRGVTYEQYF
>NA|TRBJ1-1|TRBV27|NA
TGTGCCAGCAGTTTAGCTCAGGGATTCATGAACACTGAAGCTTTCTTT
CASSLAQGFMNTEAFF
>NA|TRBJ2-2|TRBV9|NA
TGTGCCAGCAGCGTAGCTACCGACCCAGGGATGTCCGGGGAGCTGTTTTTT
CASSVATDPGMSGELFF
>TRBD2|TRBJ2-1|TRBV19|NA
TGTGCCAGTAGAATAGCGGGGGGGCCGGGTGAGCAGTTCTTC
CASRIAGGPGEQFF
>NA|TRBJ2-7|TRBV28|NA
TGTGCCAGCAGTTACCCTTTAGAGGGAAACCCCTACGAGCAGTACTTC
CASSYPLEGNPYEQYF
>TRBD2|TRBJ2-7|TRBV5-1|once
TGCGCCAGCCGCCTAGCGGGAGAATACGAGCAGTACTTC
CASRLAGEYEQYF
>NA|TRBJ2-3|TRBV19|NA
TGTGCCAGTAGTACCCTCCTCTATTATACGCAGTATTTT
CASSTLLYYTQYF
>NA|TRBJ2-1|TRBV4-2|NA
TGTGCCAGCATAGGAGGGCCCCTTGGGAATGAGCAGTTCTTC
CASIGGPLGNEQFF
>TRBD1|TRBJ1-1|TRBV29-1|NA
TGCAGCGTAAGGACAGGGGCGAACACTGAAGCTTTCTTT
CSVRTGANTEAFF
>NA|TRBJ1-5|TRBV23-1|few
TGCGCCAGCAGTCATAATAGCAATCAGCCCCAGCATTTT
CASSHNSNQPQHF
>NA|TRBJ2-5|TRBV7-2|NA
TGTGCCAGCAGCTTAGTGGAGGGGTGGGAGACCCAGTACTTC
CASSLVEGWETQYF
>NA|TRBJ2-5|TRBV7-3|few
TGTGCCAGCAGCTTAAAGGCTAGCGAGACCCAGTACTTC
CASSLKASETQYF
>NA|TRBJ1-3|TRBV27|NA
TGTGCCAGCAGTTCTGGGACAGGAAACACCATATATTTT
CASSSGTGNTIYF
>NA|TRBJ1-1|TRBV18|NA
TGTGCCAGCTCACCACCGGTCGGGGGACCCAACACTGAAGCTTTCTTT
CASSPPVGGPNTEAFF
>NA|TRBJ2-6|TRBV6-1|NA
TGTGCCAGCAGTGAGGTACTAGCTGGGGCCAACGTCCTGACTTTC
CASSEVLAGANVLTF
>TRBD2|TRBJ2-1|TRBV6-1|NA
TGTGCCAGCAGTGAAGCGCAACTAGCGATAAATGAGCAGTTCTTC
CASSEAQLAINEQFF
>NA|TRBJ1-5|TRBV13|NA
TGTGCCAGCAGCTTAGGCGATCAGAATCAGCCCCAGCATTTT
CASSLGDQNQPQHF
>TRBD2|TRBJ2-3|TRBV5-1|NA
TGCGCCAGCAGCTGGGGCACTAGCGGAACAGATACGCAGTATTTT
CASSWGTSGTDTQYF
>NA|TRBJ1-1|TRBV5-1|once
TGCGCCAGCAGCTTGGGGGGGACTCGGGACACTGAAGCTTTCTTT
CASSLGGTRDTEAFF